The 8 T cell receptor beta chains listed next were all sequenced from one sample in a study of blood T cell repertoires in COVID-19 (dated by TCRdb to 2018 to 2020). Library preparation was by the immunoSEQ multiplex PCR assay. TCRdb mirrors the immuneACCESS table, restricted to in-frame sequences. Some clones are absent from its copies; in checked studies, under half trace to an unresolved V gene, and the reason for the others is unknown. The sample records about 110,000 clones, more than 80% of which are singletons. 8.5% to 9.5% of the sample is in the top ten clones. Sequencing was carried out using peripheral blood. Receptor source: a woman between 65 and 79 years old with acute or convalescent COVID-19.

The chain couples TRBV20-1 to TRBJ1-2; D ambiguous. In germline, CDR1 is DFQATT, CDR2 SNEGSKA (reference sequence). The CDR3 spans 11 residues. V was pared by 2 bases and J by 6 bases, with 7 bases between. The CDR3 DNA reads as TGCAGTGCTAGAACGGGGAATGGCTACACCTTC. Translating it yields CSARTGNGYTF.

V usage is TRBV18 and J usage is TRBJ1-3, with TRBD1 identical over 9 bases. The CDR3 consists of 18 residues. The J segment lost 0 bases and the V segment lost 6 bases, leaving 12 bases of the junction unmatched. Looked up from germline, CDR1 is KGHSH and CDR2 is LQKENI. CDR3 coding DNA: TGTGCCAGCTCTACGGGGGACAGGGCCCTTCGCTCTGGAAACACCATATATTTT. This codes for CASSTGDRALRSGNTIYF.

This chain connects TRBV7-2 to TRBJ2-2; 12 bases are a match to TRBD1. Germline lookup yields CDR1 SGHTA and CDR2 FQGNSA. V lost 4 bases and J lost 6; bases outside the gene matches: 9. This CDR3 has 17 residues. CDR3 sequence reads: CASSSAPGQGASGELFF. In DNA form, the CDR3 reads TGTGCCAGCAGCTCCGCCCCGGGACAGGGGGCCTCCGGGGAGCTGTTTTTT.

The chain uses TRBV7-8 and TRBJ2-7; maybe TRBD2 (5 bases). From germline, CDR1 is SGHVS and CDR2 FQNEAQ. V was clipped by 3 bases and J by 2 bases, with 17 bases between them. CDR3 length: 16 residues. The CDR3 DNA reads TGTGCCAGCAGCTTGGGTCCGGGATCCCCGGCCTACGAGCAGTACTTC. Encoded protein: CASSLGPGSPAYEQYF.

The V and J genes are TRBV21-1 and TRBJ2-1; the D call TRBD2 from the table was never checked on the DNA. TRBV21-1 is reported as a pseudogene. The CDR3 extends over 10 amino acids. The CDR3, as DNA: TGTGCCAGCGGTAGCGGTGAGCAGTTCTTC. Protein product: CASGSGEQFF.

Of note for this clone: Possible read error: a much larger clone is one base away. Here the CDR3 reads CASTQGNTEAFF. The CDR3 DNA reads TGTGCCAGCACCCAGGGGAACACTGAAGCTTTCTTT. The chain employs TRBV21-1 and TRBJ1-1; the DNA was not used to check the table's D call, TRBD1. TRBV21-1 is classified as a pseudogene. The CDR3 contains 12 residues.

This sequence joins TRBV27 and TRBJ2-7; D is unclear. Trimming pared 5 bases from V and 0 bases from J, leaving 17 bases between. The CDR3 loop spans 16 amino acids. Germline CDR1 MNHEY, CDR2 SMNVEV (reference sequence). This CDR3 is CASSGPRTVNSYEQYF. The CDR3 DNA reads TGTGCCAGCAGTGGGCCGCGTACAGTGAACTCCTACGAGCAGTACTTC.

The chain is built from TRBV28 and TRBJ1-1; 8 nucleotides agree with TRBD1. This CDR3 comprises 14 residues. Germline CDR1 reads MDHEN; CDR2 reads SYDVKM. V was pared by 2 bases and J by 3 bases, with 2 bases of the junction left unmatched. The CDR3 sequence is CASSLTGGDTEAFF. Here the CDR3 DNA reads TGTGCCAGCAGTTTAACAGGGGGGGACACTGAAGCTTTCTTT.